This T cell receptor beta chain was captured by sequencing in a study of Graves' ophthalmopathy and Graves' hyperthyroidism. Study-level results: Among thyroid clonotypes expanded above 0.001 frequency, most also appeared in blood.

With V trimmed by 3 bases and J by 7 bases, 8 bases remained unmatched. The CDR3 loop spans 17 amino acids. Amplification of TCR beta CDR3 regions used RNA transcripts. First-round RT-PCR used HTBI primers; second-round multiplex PCR followed. TCRdb analysed the multiplex PCR reads with MiXCR anew, one entry per CDR3 protein. Here the sample spans about 500,000 distinct CDR3 sequences, roughly 39% being singletons. Excluded: other autoimmune disease, uncontrolled infection, pregnancy or lactation. This clonotype showed up just a few times. The antigen remains undetermined. The material sequenced was peripheral blood or thyroid tissue (not recorded which). The TCR originated in an adult man with Graves' hyperthyroidism. This chain joins TRBV12-3 or TRBV12-4 and TRBJ1-6; TRBD1 matches 11 bases. Here the CDR3 DNA reads TGTGCCAGCAGTTTGGGGACAGGGGGTTTTTGGAATTCACCCCTCCACTTT. Translating it yields CASSLGTGGFWNSPLHF.